The 20 T cell receptor beta chains below were found in one sample sequenced in a study of cytomegalovirus exposure and HLA in healthy donors. PCR amplification relied on 60 Vbeta primers (plus 13 Jbeta primers). The assay was immunoSEQ multiplex PCR, and TCRdb's table has in-frame clones only and misses some. This table has under 110,000 clones, 76% appearing once. The sample was PBMCs. These receptors were taken from a man aged 35 to 55 in good health and CMV-seronegative.

The V call is TRBV4-1, the J call TRBJ1-2, with no clear D. Trimming took 1 base from V and 4 from J, leaving 10 bases between them. Germline V gives CDR1 MGHRA, CDR2 YSYEKL. This CDR3 is 14 amino acids long. This CDR3 reads CASSQVGRVYGYTF. The CDR3 nucleotides are TGCGCCAGCAGCCAAGTGGGGAGGGTCTATGGCTACACCTTC.

This chain connects TRBV11-2 to TRBJ2-7; D unresolved. The V end lost 4 bases, the J end lost 3 bases, and 16 bases lay between the germline ends. Germline V gene data show CDR1 as SGHAT and CDR2 as FQNNGV. The CDR3 covers 15 residues. The CDR3 here is CASSSGTAAFYEQYV. In DNA, the CDR3 is TGTGCCAGCAGCTCGGGTACGGCAGCTTTCTACGAGCAGTACGTC.

The CDR3 bases are TGTGCCAGCAGCCCGATAGAAGGGGAGGGTTCCACTGAAGCTTTCTTT. It codes for CASSPIEGEGSTEAFF. This chain joins TRBV7-9 and TRBJ1-1; TRBD1 is a possible D gene (5 bases). Deletions cut 5 bases from V and 4 bases from J, with 20 bases between. CDR1 and CDR2 from the germline V gene are SEHNR and FQNEAQ (reference sequence). This CDR3 is 16 amino acids long.

CDR3 loop: CASSAVRSGTEAFF. DNA for the CDR3: TGTGCCAGCAGCGCAGTTCGGTCGGGCACTGAAGCTTTCTTT. The chain uses TRBV5-5 and TRBJ1-1, with D hard to call. V was clipped by 4 bases and J by 4 bases, with 14 bases between them. Germline CDR1 reads SGHKS; CDR2 reads YYEKEE (reference sequence). The CDR3 spans 14 residues.

The rearrangement joins TRBV6-4 to TRBJ2-7; 7 positions match TRBD1. The CDR3 runs to 15 residues. Germline-derived CDR1 and CDR2 are MRHNA and SNTAGT. Trimming cost V 6 bases and J 0 bases; bases outside gene matches: 8. CDR3 region: CASRPDRANSYEQYV. As DNA, the CDR3 is TGTGCCAGCAGGCCTGACAGGGCCAACTCCTACGAGCAGTACGTC.

This chain uses TRBV5-5 with TRBJ2-5, with D possibly being TRBD2 (5 bases). The CDR3 has 14 residues. V was cut by 1 base and J by 1 base, with 8 bases left in between. Per the germline V gene, CDR1 is SGHKS and CDR2 is YYEKEE (reference sequence). The CDR3 nucleotides read TGTGCCAGCAGCTTGCCGGGATCCCAAGAGACCCAGTACTTC. Its translation is CASSLPGSQETQYF.

The gene calls are TRBV25-1 and TRBJ1-2; TRBD1 agrees at 8 bases. This CDR3 spans 14 amino acids. The germline gives CDR1 MGHDK, CDR2 SYGVNS. The J segment lost 8 bases and the V segment lost 4 bases, leaving 9 bases of the junction unmatched. CDR3 DNA sequence: TGTGCCAGCAGTGTCACCGGGACAGGAGAGGGCTACACCTTC. It encodes CASSVTGTGEGYTF.

The chain carries TRBV2 and TRBJ2-1; D is perhaps TRBD2 (6 bases). Trimming took 6 bases from V and 0 from J, leaving 15 bases between them. Germline CDR1 and CDR2: SNHLY and FYNNEI. The CDR3 loop spans 16 amino acids. The CDR3 is CASRDYGGISYNEQFF. CDR3 nucleotide sequence: TGTGCCAGCAGGGACTATGGAGGGATCTCCTACAATGAGCAGTTCTTC.

The chain combines TRBV7-9 with TRBJ2-7, with D uncertain. CDR3 length: 13 amino acids. The V gene lost 3 bases and the J gene lost 0 bases, with 6 bases spanning the gap. Looked up from germline, CDR1 is SEHNR and CDR2 is FQNEAQ (reference sequence). The chain's CDR3 is CASSFLYSYEQYF. The CDR3 DNA sequence: TGTGCCAGCAGCTTTCTCTACTCCTACGAGCAGTACTTC.

The chain recombines TRBV10-3 with TRBJ2-3; the match to TRBD2 covers 8 bases. Germline V lookup: CDR1 ENHRY, CDR2 SYGVKD. V was pared by 7 bases and J by 0 bases, with 3 bases of the junction left unmatched. The CDR3 runs 14 residues. CDR3 sequence (DNA): TGTGCCATCACCTCTAGCGGGAGCACAGATACGCAGTATTTT. As protein: CAITSSGSTDTQYF.

The rearrangement joins TRBV11-2 to TRBJ1-1; D gene unclear. Germline values: CDR1 SGHAT, CDR2 FQNNGV. The V and J ends lost 5 bases and 6 bases respectively, with 10 bases between them. This CDR3 comprises 12 residues. CDR3 sequence (DNA): TGTGCCAGCAGCCCCCAAGGAGCTGAAGCTTTCTTT. It is translated as CASSPQGAEAFF.

The chain couples TRBV28 to TRBJ1-2; TRBD1 might be the D (6 bases). Germline CDR1 is MDHEN and CDR2 is SYDVKM. V shed 5 bases and J shed 5 bases, with 12 bases lying between them. The CDR3 extends over 13 amino acids. The CDR3 loop is CASSPYGTYGYTF. DNA for the CDR3: TGTGCCAGCAGTCCGTACGGGACATATGGCTACACCTTC.

This sequence joins TRBV29-1 and TRBJ1-2, with TRBD1 as a possible D gene (6 bases). Germline assignment: CDR1 SQVTM and CDR2 ANQGSEA. The CDR3 extends over 13 amino acids. The V end was cut by 3 bases, the J end by 1 base, with 9 bases between. CDR3 loop: CSVDTGFNYGYTF. DNA for the CDR3: TGCAGCGTTGATACAGGGTTTAACTATGGCTACACCTTC.

The chain is built from TRBV5-6 and TRBJ2-6, with 9 bases identical to TRBD1. V shed 4 bases and J 4 bases; nucleotides not matched to a gene: 9. The CDR3 has 17 residues. Looked up from germline, CDR1 is SGHDT and CDR2 is YYEEEE. For the CDR3, the DNA is TGTGCCAGCAGCCTTACAGGGGGCGCGGCCGGGGCCAACGTCCTGACTTTC. It yields the protein CASSLTGGAAGANVLTF. Full variable domain (outside the CDR3, taken from reference TRBV5-6 and TRBJ2-6): DAGVTQSPTHLIKTRGQQVTLRCSPKSGHDTVSWYQQALGQGPQFIFQYYEEEERQRGNFPDRFSGHQFPNYSSELNVNALLLGDSALYLCASSLTGGAAGANVLTFGAGSRLTVL.

In the case of this clone: The same CDR3 also results from other DNA sequences found in this sample. The V call is TRBV6-5, the J call TRBJ2-3, with D maybe TRBD2 (5 bases). Trimming stripped 0 bases from V and 0 bases from J, with 10 bases between. CDR1 and CDR2 (germline): MNHEY, SVGAGI. CDR3 length: 16 amino acids. The CDR3 is CASSYSGRTSTDTQYF. The CDR3 DNA reads as TGTGCCAGCAGTTACTCGGGCCGGACTAGCACAGATACGCAGTATTTT.

The chain couples TRBV6-5 to TRBJ2-5; 10 nucleotides match TRBD1. CDR1 MNHEY and CDR2 SVGAGI come from the germline V gene. The CDR3 contains 15 residues. V was pared by 2 bases and J by 5 bases, with 5 bases of the junction left unmatched. The CDR3 DNA follows: TGTGCCAGCAGTTACCACGGGACAGGGGAGGAGACCCAGTACTTC. Translated, it gives CASSYHGTGEETQYF.

In regard to this clone: Sequence at one end of the junction differs from germline and may be a read error. This chain connects TRBV7-9 to TRBJ1-6, with 7 nucleotides matching TRBD1. This CDR3 spans 18 amino acids. Germline lookup yields CDR1 SEHNR and CDR2 FQNEAQ (reference sequence). CDR3 DNA: TGTTCCAGCAGCATCGGGACAGATCACGCTCCTTATAATTCACCCCTCCACTTT. Its translation: CSSSIGTDHAPYNSPLHF.

CDR3 in DNA: TGCGCCAGCAGTGAAGTTTCCGGATCAGGAGAGACCCAGTACTTC. Its translation is CASSEVSGSGETQYF. This rearrangement joins TRBV10-2 to TRBJ2-5, with unresolved D. The CDR3 is 15 amino acids. The V and J ends lost 3 bases and 4 bases respectively, with 15 bases between them. Germline V CDR1 and CDR2: WSHSY, SAAADI.

The gene calls are TRBV5-1 and TRBJ1-1; D perhaps matches TRBD1 (6 bases). Germline V gene sequence: CDR1 SGHRS, CDR2 YFSETQ. The CDR3 covers 14 residues. Between the trimmed V and J ends, which lost 5 bases and 1 base, there was a span of 12 bases. The CDR3 reads CASRTGQPNTEAFF. In DNA form, the CDR3 reads TGCGCCAGCAGAACAGGACAGCCGAACACTGAAGCTTTCTTT.

V and J are TRBV7-9 and TRBJ1-2, with D tentatively TRBD1 (6 bases). The CDR3 covers 12 residues. The germline V and J ends were trimmed by 2 bases and 8 bases, with 9 bases remaining between them. CDR1 and CDR2 (germline): SEHNR, FQNEAQ (reference sequence). CDR3 coding DNA: TGTGCCAGCAGCTTAACAGGGAAAGGCTACACCTTC. Its protein product is CASSLTGKGYTF.